The TCR beta chain described here comes from a study of identical twins. Regarding the study as a whole: A lower insertion count was a feature of abundant cord blood beta clonotypes, with no such feature in memory repertoires.

TCRdb called the 5' RACE reads again in MiXCR, with one record for every CDR3 protein. The sample consists of approximately 210,000 distinct CDR3 sequences, over 5% of them appearing once. This clonotype has more than one count but fewer than ten. The antigen is unknown. The V and J ends lost 1 base and 0 bases respectively, with 7 bases between them. Germline-derived CDR1 and CDR2 are MNHEY and SMNVEV (reference sequence). The length of the CDR3 is 14 residues. This same sample was also taken into another study, of T cells expressing NK-cell markers. As that study records: The authors sequenced eight donors, of whom seven were HCMV-seropositive and one was seronegative.

The sequence derives from a woman between 18 and 29 years old in good health. Sequencing used CD8+ T cells sorted from blood. The chain recombines TRBV27 with TRBJ2-7; no firm D call. This CDR3 reads CASSLFRDSYEQYF. The CDR3 DNA reads TGTGCCAGCAGTTTATTTAGGGACTCCTACGAGCAGTACTTC.